The rows below give T cell receptor beta chains drawn from one sample of a study of cytomegalovirus exposure and HLA in healthy donors. Measured with immunoSEQ multiplex PCR; TCRdb has only the in-frame clones, and not every one. The sample contains just under 75,000 clones, about 93% of which appear only once. Sequencing was carried out using PBMCs. The receptors derive from a woman in her late teens or twenties in good health and CMV-seropositive. The CDR3 runs from the conserved cysteine through the conserved F or W. Fields, in order: V gene, D gene, CDR3 length, J gene, clone size, CDR3 protein, CDR3 DNA. D genes are given only for firm matches. Some rows mark clone size as missing; the rest say once, few, many or name a class of expanded clone.

TRBV5-1	-	14	TRBJ2-2	-	CASSFVSGTGELFF	TGCGCCAGCAGCTTCGTTAGCGGTACCGGGGAGCTGTTTTTT
TRBV5-4	-	15	TRBJ1-3	-	CASSLVQTSGNTIYF	TGTGCCAGCAGCTTGGTACAGACCTCTGGAAACACCATATATTTT
TRBV4-2	-	15	TRBJ1-5	-	CASSQGPESNQPQHF	TGTGCCAGCAGCCAAGGGCCCGAAAGCAATCAGCCCCAGCATTTT
TRBV7-8	-	14	TRBJ1-2	-	CASSSQGDNYGYTF	TGTGCCAGCAGCTCACAGGGAGACAACTATGGCTACACCTTC
TRBV5-1	TRBD1	14	TRBJ1-4	-	CASSLQGADEKLFF	TGCGCCAGCAGCTTACAGGGGGCGGATGAAAAACTGTTTTTT
TRBV27	-	16	TRBJ1-2	-	CASSLVYAGSNYGYTF	TGTGCCAGCAGTTTAGTTTATGCAGGGTCCAACTATGGCTACACCTTC
TRBV28	TRBD1	16	TRBJ1-2	few	CASSFGTGVWGYGYTF	TGTGCCAGCAGCTTCGGGACAGGGGTTTGGGGCTATGGCTACACCTTC
TRBV7-6	-	16	TRBJ1-1	-	CASSDLARGVDTEAFF	TGTGCCAGCAGCGACCTCGCCCGGGGGGTAGATACTGAAGCTTTCTTT
TRBV4-2	TRBD2	17	TRBJ2-1	-	CASSPDDSGGSSNEQFF	TGTGCCAGCAGCCCAGACGATAGCGGGGGTTCCTCCAATGAGCAGTTCTTC
TRBV7-9	-	12	TRBJ2-1	-	CATGLSYNEQFF	TGTGCAACAGGGCTCTCCTACAATGAGCAGTTCTTC
TRBV27	TRBD1	14	TRBJ1-2	-	CASSLSRQGTGYTF	TGTGCCAGCAGTTTATCGAGACAGGGAACTGGCTACACCTTC
TRBV5-1	TRBD1	15	TRBJ2-5	-	CASSSTTGTQETQYF	TGCGCCAGCAGCTCAACGACAGGGACCCAAGAGACCCAGTACTTC
TRBV28	TRBD1	17	TRBJ1-2	-	CASSGPRGPGDSYGYTF	TGTGCCAGCAGTGGGCCCAGGGGGCCCGGGGATTCTTATGGCTACACCTTC
TRBV2	TRBD2	15	TRBJ2-2	-	CASRGTSGHTGELFF	TGTGCCAGCAGGGGGACTAGCGGACACACCGGGGAGCTGTTTTTT
TRBV27	TRBD1	14	TRBJ1-2	-	CASSLGRGQVGYTF	TGTGCCAGCAGTTTAGGCAGGGGGCAGGTTGGCTACACCTTC
TRBV29-1	-	15	TRBJ2-4	-	CSVADSAVAKNIQYF	TGCAGCGTCGCAGACAGCGCCGTAGCCAAAAACATTCAGTACTTC
TRBV30	TRBD1	13	TRBJ1-4	-	CAWSGTDNEKLFF	TGTGCCTGGTCCGGGACAGATAATGAAAAACTGTTTTTT
TRBV5-6	-	18	TRBJ1-6	once	CASSLEGSWTGGNSPLHF	TGTGCCAGCAGCTTGGAGGGAAGTTGGACCGGGGGAAATTCCCCCCTCCACTTT
TRBV6-6	-	15	TRBJ1-4	-	CASSYRAATNEKLFF	TGTGCCAGCAGTTATCGAGCGGCAACTAATGAAAAACTGTTTTTT
TRBV11-2	TRBD2	17	TRBJ2-7	-	CASTPILAGGPGVEQYF	TGTGCCAGCACCCCTATCCTAGCGGGAGGGCCTGGGGTCGAGCAGTACTTC
TRBV19	-	16	TRBJ2-7	-	CASSPPGAGAIYEQYF	TGTGCCAGTAGTCCACCCGGGGCGGGGGCGATCTACGAGCAGTACTTC
TRBV11-3	TRBD1	14	TRBJ1-3	-	CASSPGQAGNTIYF	TGTGCCAGCAGCCCGGGACAGGCTGGAAACACCATATATTTT
TRBV4-3	TRBD1	17	TRBJ2-3	-	CASSQEGTGEGADTQYF	TGCGCCAGCAGCCAAGAAGGGACAGGGGAAGGGGCAGATACGCAGTATTTT
TRBV7-9	TRBD1	15	TRBJ2-7	-	CASSPRTGQDNEQYF	TGTGCCAGCAGCCCGCGGACAGGGCAGGATAACGAGCAGTACTTC
TRBV6-5	TRBD2	14	TRBJ2-3	-	CASSYSTSADTQYF	TGTGCCAGCAGTTACTCGACTAGCGCAGATACGCAGTATTTT
TRBV30	-	15	TRBJ1-3	-	CAVVTGEFSGNTIYF	TGTGCCGTGGTCACGGGGGAGTTCTCTGGAAACACCATATATTTT
TRBV2	-	14	TRBJ2-7	-	CATRGGVPPYEQYF	TGTGCCACCAGGGGGGGAGTCCCGCCTTACGAGCAGTACTTC
TRBV4-1	TRBD2	16	TRBJ2-1	-	CASSRRGASTYNEQFF	TGCGCCAGCAGCCGGCGGGGGGCGAGTACCTACAATGAGCAGTTCTTC
TRBV28	TRBD2	15	TRBJ2-2	once	CASTPSGGGTGELFF	TGTGCCAGCACTCCCTCGGGGGGAGGGACCGGGGAGCTGTTTTTT
TRBV5-1	-	14	TRBJ2-5	-	CASSHTGLGETQYF	TGCGCCAGCAGCCACACAGGGCTAGGGGAGACCCAGTACTTC
TRBV6-1	TRBD1	17	TRBJ1-3	-	CASSDRRGQGAGNTIYF	TGTGCCAGCAGTGACCGTAGGGGACAGGGGGCTGGAAACACCATATATTTT
TRBV13	TRBD1	14	TRBJ2-5	once	CASSHTGGQATQYF	TGTGCCAGCAGTCATACAGGGGGGCAAGCGACCCAGTACTTC
TRBV7-9	-	14	TRBJ1-1	-	CASSPGGQYTEAFF	TGTGCCAGCAGCCCCGGCGGACAGTACACTGAAGCTTTCTTT
TRBV4-2	TRBD1	15	TRBJ1-4	-	CASSQVEGAREKLFF	TGTGCCAGCAGCCAAGTCGAGGGGGCACGTGAAAAACTGTTTTTT
TRBV28	TRBD2	16	TRBJ2-7	-	CASSLYPSGSLNEQYF	TGTGCCAGCAGTTTATACCCCAGCGGGAGTTTGAACGAGCAGTACTTC
TRBV4-2	-	14	TRBJ2-7	many	CASSQGSETGEQYF	TGTGCCAGCAGCCAAGGATCGGAGACCGGCGAGCAGTACTTC
TRBV5-5	-	15	TRBJ2-7	-	CASSLHAPQAYEQYF	TGTGCCAGCAGCTTGCATGCTCCACAGGCCTACGAGCAGTACTTC
TRBV27	-	14	TRBJ2-1	-	CASSLGLIGNEQFF	TGTGCCAGCAGTTTAGGGCTAATTGGGAATGAGCAGTTCTTC
TRBV5-6	-	15	TRBJ2-7	-	CASSAETSVGYEQYF	TGTGCCAGCAGCGCCGAGACTTCGGTCGGGTACGAGCAGTACTTC
TRBV18	TRBD2	17	TRBJ2-1	-	CASSRLSTSGGRNEQFF	TGTGCCAGCTCACGCCTTAGTACTAGCGGGGGACGCAATGAGCAGTTCTTC
TRBV4-1	TRBD1	15	TRBJ1-4	-	CASSQADRVNEKLFF	TGCGCCAGCAGCCAAGCAGACAGGGTGAATGAAAAACTGTTTTTT
TRBV2	-	15	TRBJ1-2	-	CASTQPGGERNGYTF	TGTGCCAGCACCCAACCTGGGGGGGAAAGGAATGGCTACACCTTC
TRBV25-1	TRBD1	15	TRBJ1-4	-	CASRDDRGGGEKLFF	TGTGCCAGCAGGGATGACAGGGGAGGTGGCGAAAAACTGTTTTTT
TRBV28	TRBD1	16	TRBJ2-7	-	CASSGRDRGRLYEQYF	TGTGCCAGCAGTGGCAGGGACAGGGGGCGGTTGTACGAGCAGTACTTC
TRBV4-1	-	14	TRBJ2-7	-	CASSQVPSSYEQYF	TGCGCCAGCAGCCAAGTTCCCAGCTCCTACGAGCAGTACTTC